This passage covers 5 T cell receptor beta chains from one sample sequenced in a study of control samples from healthy donors and cancer patients. Data came from immunoSEQ multiplex PCR; TCRdb stores just in-frame clones and leaves some out. The table shows over 100,000 clones, with 80% to 95% occurring only once. Sequencing was done on a sample of blood. These receptors came from a man aged 18 to 29 in good health.

The chain employs TRBV19 and TRBJ1-5; D gene unclear. Trimming took 3 bases from V and 9 from J, leaving 12 bases between them. The CDR3 has 13 residues. Germline loops: CDR1 LNHDA, CDR2 SQIVND (reference sequence). The CDR3 here is CASSISGASPQHF. The CDR3 DNA is TGTGCCAGTAGTATTTCGGGCGCGTCGCCCCAGCATTTT. The entire variable domain, with the rest obtained from reference TRBV19 and TRBJ1-5, is as follows: DGGITQSPKYLFRKEGQNVTLSCEQNLNHDAMYWYRQDPGQGLRLIYYSQIVNDFQKGDIAEGYSVSREKKESFPLTVTSAQKNPTAFYLCASSISGASPQHFGDGTRLSIL.

This chain connects TRBV19 to TRBJ1-5, with D uncertain. The CDR3 runs 13 residues. Per germline, CDR1 LNHDA and CDR2 SQIVND (reference sequence). V dropped 0 bases and J dropped 4 bases, with 4 bases sitting between them. The CDR3 sequence: CASSIDLNQPQHF. CDR3 coding DNA: TGTGCCAGTAGTATAGATCTAAATCAGCCCCAGCATTTT.

This sequence joins TRBV7-2 and TRBJ1-3; no reliable D call. V was clipped by 2 bases and J by 0 bases, with 14 bases between them. CDR1 is SGHTA, CDR2 FQGNSA, per germline. The CDR3 length is 17 residues. The CDR3 region has the DNA TGTGCCAGCAGCTTATCTTCAGGACTATCCTCTGGAAACACCATATATTTT. Protein sequence: CASSLSSGLSSGNTIYF.

The rearrangement uses TRBV10-3 and TRBJ1-5, with 7 positions matching TRBD1. This CDR3 is built from 18 residues. From germline, CDR1 is ENHRY and CDR2 SYGVKD. The V and J ends lost 5 bases and 0 bases, in that order; junction bases with no gene match: 13. The CDR3, as DNA: TGTGCCATCAGTCGTCCGGGACAGACTATTTATAGCAATCAGCCCCAGCATTTT. Translation gives CAISRPGQTIYSNQPQHF.

The gene calls are TRBV19 and TRBJ1-1, with D tentatively TRBD1 (5 bases). V dropped 1 base and J dropped 0 bases, with 12 bases sitting between them. Germline-derived CDR1 and CDR2 are LNHDA and SQIVND (reference sequence). There are 16 residues in the CDR3. CDR3 DNA sequence: TGTGCCAGTAGTATAGCAGGGTGGGTAATGAACACTGAAGCTTTCTTT. Encoded protein: CASSIAGWVMNTEAFF.